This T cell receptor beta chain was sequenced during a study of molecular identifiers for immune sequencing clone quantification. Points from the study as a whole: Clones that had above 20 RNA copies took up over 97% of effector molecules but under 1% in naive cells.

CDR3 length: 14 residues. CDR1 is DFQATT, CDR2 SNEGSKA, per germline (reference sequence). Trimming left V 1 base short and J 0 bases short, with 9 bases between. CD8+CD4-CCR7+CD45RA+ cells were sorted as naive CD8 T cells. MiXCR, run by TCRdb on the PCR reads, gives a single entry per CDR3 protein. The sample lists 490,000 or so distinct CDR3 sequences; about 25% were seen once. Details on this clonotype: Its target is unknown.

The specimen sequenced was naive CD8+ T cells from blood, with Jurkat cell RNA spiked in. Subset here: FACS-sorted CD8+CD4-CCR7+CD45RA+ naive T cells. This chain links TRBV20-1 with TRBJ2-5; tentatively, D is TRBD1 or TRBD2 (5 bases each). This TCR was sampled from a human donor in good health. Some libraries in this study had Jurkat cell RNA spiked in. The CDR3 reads CSARVRGYQETQYF. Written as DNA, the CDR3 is TGCAGTGCTAGAGTACGGGGCTACCAAGAGACCCAGTACTTC.